What follows are 28 T cell receptor beta chains derived from one specimen sequenced in a study of T cells in Graves' hyperthyroidism and ophthalmopathy. What was amplified from RNA transcripts were TCR beta CDR3 regions. The HTBI set primed first-round TCR CDR3 RT-PCR. TCRdb processed the multiplex PCR reads anew with MiXCR; each CDR3 protein has one entry. This table holds about 530,000 distinct CDR3 sequences, roughly 18% found once. What was sequenced was blood. Every receptor here comes from a woman aged 18-30 years with Graves' ophthalmopathy.

This clonotype has ten or more counts. This chain links TRBV30 with TRBJ2-3, with D possibly being TRBD1 (6 bases). Trimming cost V 4 bases and J 2 bases, with 16 bases left between them. CDR3 length: 15 amino acids. Germline assignment: CDR1 GTSNPN and CDR2 SVGIG (reference sequence). CDR3 loop: CAWTLTGYPTDTQYF. The CDR3 coding sequence is TGTGCCTGGACCTTGACAGGTTATCCCACAGATACGCAGTATTTT.

V gene TRBV28 combines with J gene TRBJ1-5, with D unresolved. V lost 11 bases, J lost 2 bases, and 16 bases lay in between. This CDR3 is 14 amino acids long. Germline V gene data show CDR1 as MDHEN and CDR2 as SYDVKM. The CDR3 spells CAHEESTGNQPQHF. As DNA, the CDR3 is TGTGCCCATGAGGAGTCTACGGGCAATCAGCCCCAGCATTTT. The full variable domain, its missing parts supplied by reference TRBV28 and TRBJ1-5, is DVKVTQSSRYLVKRTGEKVFLECVQDMDHENMFWYRQDPGLGLRLIYFSYDVKMKEKGDIPEGYSVSREKKERFSLILESASTNQTSMYLCAHEESTGNQPQHFGDGTRLSIL.

The V and J genes are TRBV12-3 or TRBV12-4 and TRBJ2-4; D is unclear. The V end was cut by 2 bases, the J end by 6 bases, with 11 bases between. CDR3 size: 14 residues. The CDR3 spells CASSLIRTRNIQYF. The CDR3 DNA is TGTGCCAGCAGTTTAATTCGGACGAGAAACATTCAGTACTTC.

Worth noting for this clonotype: It may be a read error: a sequence one base away is much more abundant. This CDR3 is missing its conserved last phenylalanine or tryptophan, likely due to a read error. This chain uses TRBV29-1 with TRBJ2-3; possibly TRBD1 for D (7 bases). The CDR3 spans 14 residues. With 6 bases removed from V and 0 bases from J, the gap between germline ends came to 13 bases. Looked up from germline, CDR1 is SQVTM and CDR2 is ANQGSEA. This chain's CDR3 is CSVAGGTSTDTQYL. CDR3 coding DNA: TGCAGCGTAGCAGGGGGGACTAGCACAGATACGCAGTATCTT.

The chain employs TRBV10-3 and TRBJ2-1; possibly TRBD1 for D (6 bases). CDR1 is ENHRY, CDR2 SYGVKD, per germline. The CDR3 sequence is 16 residues long. With 6 bases removed from V and 0 bases from J, the gap between germline ends came to 15 bases. CDR3 loop: CAISPGQTSSYNEQFF. The CDR3 DNA is TGTGCCATCAGCCCGGGACAAACTAGCTCCTACAATGAGCAGTTCTTC.

This clonotype turned up a few times. The chain carries TRBV6-5 and TRBJ2-7, with 10 bases fitting TRBD1. Looked up from germline, CDR1 is MNHEY and CDR2 is SVGAGI. V was clipped by 2 bases and J by 3 bases; unmatched bases: 7. CDR3 length equals 16 residues. CDR3 nucleotide sequence: TGTGCCAGCAGTTACCTTCCGGGACAGGGGAGCTACGAGCAGTACTTC. It is translated as CASSYLPGQGSYEQYF.

This clonotype was counted at least ten times. This rearrangement joins TRBV5-6 to TRBJ2-5, with 7 bases identical to TRBD2. Germline CDR1 SGHDT, CDR2 YYEEEE. This CDR3 is built from 14 residues. V lost 4 bases, J lost 5 bases, and 8 bases stayed unmatched. CDR3 in amino acids: CASSRPSGGETQYF. As DNA, the CDR3 is TGTGCCAGCAGCCGACCCTCGGGAGGTGAGACCCAGTACTTC.

Worth noting for this clonotype: A much larger clone is a single base away; this may be a read error. The chain uses TRBV6-2 or TRBV6-3 and TRBJ1-2; tentative D call: TRBD1 (5 bases). Germline lookup yields CDR1 MNHEY and CDR2 SVGEGT. The CDR3 covers 12 residues. Here the CDR3 reads CANSSFGTDYTF. As DNA, the CDR3 is TGTGCCAACAGTTCGTTCGGGACGGACTACACCTTC.

The chain recombines TRBV18 with TRBJ2-5; D gene uncertain. V was pared by 6 bases and J by 7 bases, with 9 bases between. Germline CDR1 and CDR2: KGHSH and LQKENI. The CDR3 spans 11 residues. CDR3: CASSRHGTQYF. CDR3 nucleotide sequence: TGTGCCAGCTCTCGACACGGGACCCAGTACTTC.

This clonotype turned up a few times. This chain links TRBV7-2 with TRBJ1-6; D remains ambiguous. Looked up from germline, CDR1 is SGHTA and CDR2 is FQGNSA. The CDR3 is 14 amino acids. V gave up 5 bases and J gave up 7 bases, with 12 bases separating them. CDR3 region: CASSALTENSPLHF. CDR3 bases: TGTGCCAGCAGCGCATTAACAGAAAATTCACCCCTCCACTTT. Combining the CDR3 with reference TRBV7-2 and TRBJ1-6 gives the whole variable domain GAGVSQSPSNKVTEKGKDVELRCDPISGHTALYWYRQSLGQGLEFLIYFQGNSAPDKSGLPSDRFSAERTGGSVSTLTIQRTQQEDSAVYLCASSALTENSPLHFGNGTRLTVT.

This clonotype appeared many times. The chain has TRBV11-2 and TRBJ2-5; D is undetermined. This CDR3 has 13 residues. Germline CDR1 and CDR2: SGHAT and FQNNGV. V was pared by 4 bases and J by 2 bases, with 8 bases between. The CDR3 loop reads CASSSFSQETQYF. DNA for the CDR3: TGTGCCAGCAGCTCCTTCTCGCAAGAGACCCAGTACTTC.

This clonotype was counted at least ten times. The chain uses TRBV28 and TRBJ2-7; TRBD1 agrees at 9 bases. The CDR3 runs to 18 residues. Germline assignment: CDR1 MDHEN and CDR2 SYDVKM. V dropped 3 bases and J dropped 0; count of bases not matched to a gene: 12. The CDR3 sequence is CASSFPRDREKSSYEQYF. The CDR3 bases are TGTGCCAGCAGTTTTCCGCGGGACAGGGAAAAGTCCTCCTACGAGCAGTACTTC.

This clonotype was observed a handful of times. This chain uses TRBV15 with TRBJ1-1; no reliable D call. Germline V gene data show CDR1 as LNHNV and CDR2 as YYDKDF (reference sequence). Trimming cost V 6 bases and J 2 bases, with 10 bases left between them. This CDR3 is 13 amino acids long. CDR3 DNA: TGTGCCACCAGGTTACAGTCCAACACTGAAGCTTTCTTT. As protein: CATRLQSNTEAFF.

The V gene is TRBV3-1, the J gene TRBJ2-5; TRBD2 matches 9 bases. Trimming removed 0 bases from V and 11 bases from J; junction bases left unmatched: 13. Germline V lookup: CDR1 LGHDT, CDR2 YNNKEL (reference sequence). The CDR3 consists of 16 residues. The CDR3 region is CASSQDPGGGAGKQYF. The CDR3 nucleotides are TGTGCCAGCAGCCAAGATCCCGGCGGGGGGGCCGGGAAACAGTACTTC.

This clonotype was seen at least ten times. The gene calls are TRBV18 and TRBJ1-1; weak D call: TRBD1 (5 bases). From germline, CDR1 is KGHSH and CDR2 LQKENI. Trimming took off 2 bases at V and 2 bases at J, with 12 bases between the two ends. The length of the CDR3 is 15 residues. The DNA for the CDR3 is TGTGCCAGCTCACCATTCGAGACAGTAAACACTGAAGCTTTCTTT. Translated, it gives CASSPFETVNTEAFF.

The CDR3 region has the DNA TGCGCCAGCAGCTCCCGGGGGTCGCACCAAGAGACCCAGTACTTC. The encoded protein is CASSSRGSHQETQYF. This chain joins TRBV5-1 and TRBJ2-5; D possibly corresponds to TRBD2 (6 bases). This CDR3 region has 15 residues. Germline V lookup: CDR1 SGHRS, CDR2 YFSETQ. V lost 3 bases and J lost 0, with 12 bases in between.

The genes are TRBV6-7 and TRBJ2-7; no reliable D call. TRBV6-7 is treated as an ORF (open reading frame) with a function not yet certain. Trimming stripped 10 bases from V and 3 bases from J, with 1 base between. The CDR3 has 8 amino acids. CDR3 sequence reads: CANYEQYF. DNA for the CDR3: TGTGCCAACTACGAGCAGTACTTC.

The chain uses TRBV20-1 and TRBJ1-2; D not resolved. V shed 3 bases and J shed 4 bases, with 3 bases lying between them. This CDR3 spans 10 amino acids. Germline CDR1 and CDR2: DFQATT and SNEGSKA (reference sequence). CDR3 residues: CSASPYGYTF. Here the CDR3 DNA reads TGCAGTGCTAGCCCCTATGGCTACACCTTC.

This clonotype was recorded a few times. The genes are TRBV6-1 and TRBJ2-7; D possibly corresponds to TRBD2 (6 bases). CDR3 length equals 13 residues. Germline CDR1 MNHNS, CDR2 SASEGT. Trimming cost V 6 bases and J 0 bases, with 9 bases left between them. CDR3 residues: CASSLANSYEQYF. As DNA, the CDR3 is TGTGCCAGCAGCCTAGCGAACTCCTACGAGCAGTACTTC.

This clonotype was found a few times. The J gene is TRBJ2-7, the V gene TRBV6-1; 12 bases line up with TRBD2. The germline V gene encodes CDR1 MNHNS and CDR2 SASEGT. CDR3 size: 15 residues. With V trimmed by 6 bases and J by 6 bases, 9 bases remained unmatched. The CDR3 is CASSTSGGIYAEQYF. The CDR3, as DNA: TGTGCCAGCAGCACTAGCGGGGGGATTTATGCCGAGCAGTACTTC.

The table lists this clonotype with many counts. The chain is built from TRBV12-3 or TRBV12-4 and TRBJ2-3, with D possibly TRBD1 on 7 matching bases. V was shortened by 2 bases and J by 6 bases, with 12 bases between the two germline ends. The CDR3 extends over 14 amino acids. CDR3 coding DNA: TGTGCCAGCAGTTTACAGGGGGAGGTGGATACGCAGTATTTT. This sequence encodes CASSLQGEVDTQYF.

This clonotype was found many times. The rearrangement uses TRBV20-1 and TRBJ1-2; a weak D match, TRBD1 (5 bases). V was cut by 6 bases and J by 4 bases, with 12 bases left in between. The length of the CDR3 is 12 residues. From germline, CDR1 is DFQATT and CDR2 SNEGSKA (reference sequence). The CDR3 sequence is CSAPGQGYGYTF. The CDR3 DNA follows: TGCAGTGCACCAGGGCAGGGCTATGGCTACACCTTC.

Of note for this clonotype: This may stem from a read error, because a much larger clone lies one nucleotide away. The chain links TRBV3-1 to TRBJ2-3; TRBD1 aligns across 8 bases. The V gene end was trimmed by 2 bases and the J gene end by 3 bases; junction bases not matched to a gene: 1. The CDR3 consists of 14 residues. The V gene's germline CDR1 is LGHDT and CDR2 YNNKEL (reference sequence). The CDR3 DNA reads TGTGCCAGCAGCCAACAGGGGGCGACAGATACGCAGTATTTT. This encodes CASSQQGATDTQYF.

This chain joins TRBV6-5 and TRBJ1-1; D remains unclear. The CDR3 loop spans 15 amino acids. Germline V CDR1 and CDR2: MNHEY, SVGAGI. V lost 4 bases and J lost 1, with 13 bases in between. The CDR3 DNA reads as TGTGCCAGCAGTTTAGCTCGTGACGGGAACACTGAAGCTTTCTTT. It codes for CASSLARDGNTEAFF.

The chain joins TRBV29-1 to TRBJ1-4, with TRBD1 matching over 9 bases. Looked up from germline, CDR1 is SQVTM and CDR2 is ANQGSEA. V lost 6 bases, J lost 12 bases, and 2 bases stayed unmatched. The CDR3 is 10 amino acids. CDR3 loop: CSVGTGQLFF. The CDR3 region has the DNA TGCAGCGTGGGGACAGGGCAACTGTTTTTT.

This clonotype was counted many times. The gene calls are TRBV13 and TRBJ2-7; 10 bases match TRBD1. Germline loops: CDR1 PRHDT, CDR2 FYEKMQ (reference sequence). CDR3 length: 14 amino acids. J was trimmed by 4 bases and V by 5 bases; bases with no gene match: 5. The CDR3: CASSQGQGRYEQYF. CDR3 in DNA: TGTGCCAGCAGCCAGGGACAGGGGAGATACGAGCAGTACTTC.

The rearrangement uses TRBV13 and TRBJ2-5, with TRBD1 matching over 9 bases. Trimming took 0 bases from V and 5 from J; bases not matched to a gene: 4. This CDR3 contains 15 residues. Germline lookup yields CDR1 PRHDT and CDR2 FYEKMQ (reference sequence). CDR3 region: CASSLGQGAGETQYF. In nucleotides, the CDR3 is TGTGCCAGCAGCTTAGGACAGGGGGCGGGGGAGACCCAGTACTTC.

At least ten counts were recorded for this clonotype. V gene TRBV10-3 combines with J gene TRBJ1-1; D is perhaps TRBD1 (6 bases). V shed 7 bases and J shed 1 base, with 10 bases lying between them. CDR3 size: 13 residues. Germline V gives CDR1 ENHRY, CDR2 SYGVKD. The CDR3 DNA follows: TGTGCCATCACTTCGACAGGGAACACTGAAGCTTTCTTT. This sequence encodes CAITSTGNTEAFF.